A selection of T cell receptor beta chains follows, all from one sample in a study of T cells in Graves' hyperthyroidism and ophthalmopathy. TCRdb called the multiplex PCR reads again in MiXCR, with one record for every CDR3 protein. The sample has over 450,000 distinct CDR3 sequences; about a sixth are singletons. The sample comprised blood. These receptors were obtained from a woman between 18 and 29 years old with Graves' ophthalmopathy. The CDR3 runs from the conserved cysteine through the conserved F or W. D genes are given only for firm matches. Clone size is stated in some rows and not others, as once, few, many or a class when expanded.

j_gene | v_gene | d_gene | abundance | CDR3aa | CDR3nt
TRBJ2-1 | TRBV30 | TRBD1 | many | CARGQGAVGEQFF | TGTGCCCGTGGACAGGGGGCGGTAGGGGAGCAGTTCTTC
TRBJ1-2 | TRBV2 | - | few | CASSESGDGRYGYTF | TGTGCCAGCAGTGAATCCGGGGACGGCCGATATGGCTACACCTTC
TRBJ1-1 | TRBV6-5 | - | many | CASSYSRNTEAFF | TGTGCCAGCAGTTACTCACGGAACACTGAAGCTTTCTTT
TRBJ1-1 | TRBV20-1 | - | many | CSARDRRTDELNTEAFF | TGCAGTGCTAGAGATCGGAGGACAGACGAATTGAACACTGAAGCTTTCTTT
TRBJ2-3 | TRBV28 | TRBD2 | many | CASSKLAGGRTDTQYF | TGTGCCAGCAGTAAACTAGCGGGGGGGCGGACAGATACGCAGTATTTT
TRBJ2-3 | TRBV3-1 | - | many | CASSQEPSGGTAQYF | TGTGCCAGCAGCCAAGAACCTAGCGGAGGGACAGCGCAGTATTTT
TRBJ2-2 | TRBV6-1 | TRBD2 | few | CASSSSGDGGGELFF | TGTGCCAGCAGCTCTAGCGGGGACGGAGGCGGGGAGCTGTTTTTT
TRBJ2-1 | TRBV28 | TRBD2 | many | CASSPTGGGMDNEQFF | TGTGCCAGCAGTCCGACGGGGGGGGGGATGGACAATGAGCAGTTCTTC
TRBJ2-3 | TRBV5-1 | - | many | CASSSRAATDTQYF | TGCGCCAGCAGCAGCAGGGCCGCCACAGATACGCAGTATTTT
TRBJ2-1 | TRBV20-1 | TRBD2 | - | CSASSSGRDNNEQFF | TGCAGTGCTAGTTCTAGCGGGAGGGATAACAATGAGCAGTTCTTC
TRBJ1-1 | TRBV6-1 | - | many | CASRGVNIAFF | TGTGCCAGCAGGGGCGTAAACATCGCTTTCTTT
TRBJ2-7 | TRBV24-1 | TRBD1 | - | CATQSGTGVYEQYF | TGTGCCACACAATCCGGGACAGGGGTCTACGAGCAGTACTTC
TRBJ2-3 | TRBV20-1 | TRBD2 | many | CSAHHGGRSDTQYF | TGCAGTGCTCACCACGGCGGGAGATCAGATACGCAGTATTTT
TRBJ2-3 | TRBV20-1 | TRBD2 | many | CSATRTSGSTDTQYF | TGCAGTGCTACCCGGACTAGCGGGAGCACAGATACGCAGTATTTT
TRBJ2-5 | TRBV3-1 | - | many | CASSSRRTVQETQYF | TGTGCCAGCAGCTCAAGGAGGACAGTCCAAGAGACCCAGTACTTC
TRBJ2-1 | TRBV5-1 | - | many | CASSASGPIEQFF | TGCGCCAGCAGCGCCTCCGGCCCGATCGAGCAGTTCTTC
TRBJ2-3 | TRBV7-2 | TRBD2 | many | CASSSRTSGRATDTQYF | TGTGCCAGCAGCTCCCGGACTAGCGGGAGGGCGACAGATACGCAGTATTTT
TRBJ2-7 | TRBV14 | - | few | CASSQDYARDSPYEQYF | TGTGCCAGCAGCCAAGATTACGCGCGGGACAGCCCCTACGAGCAGTACTTC
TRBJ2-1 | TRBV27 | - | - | CASSVGTLNYNEQFF | TGTGCCAGCAGTGTGGGGACCTTGAACTACAATGAGCAGTTCTTC
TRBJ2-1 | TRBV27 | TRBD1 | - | CASSLTLPGQGGHEQFF | TGTGCCAGCAGTTTAACCCTCCCGGGACAGGGTGGCCATGAGCAGTTCTTC
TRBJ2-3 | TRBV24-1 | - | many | CATSDRQGGFGDTQYF | TGTGCCACCAGTGACCGACAGGGAGGTTTTGGAGATACGCAGTATTTT
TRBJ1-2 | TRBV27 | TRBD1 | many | CASSLLGTGDYGYTF | TGTGCCAGCAGTTTACTAGGGACAGGGGACTATGGCTACACCTTC
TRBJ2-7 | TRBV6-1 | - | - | CASGRDVNYEQYF | TGTGCCAGCGGTCGGGACGTTAACTACGAGCAGTACTTC
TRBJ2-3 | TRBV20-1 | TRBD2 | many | CSALTSGRADTQYF | TGCAGTGCTCTTACTAGCGGGAGGGCAGATACGCAGTATTTT
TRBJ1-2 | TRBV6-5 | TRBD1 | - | CASSYGQGVRGYTF | TGTGCCAGCAGTTACGGGCAGGGGGTGAGGGGCTACACCTTC
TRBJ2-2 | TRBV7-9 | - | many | CASSLNSVNTGELFF | TGTGCCAGCAGCTTAAACAGCGTCAACACCGGGGAGCTGTTTTTT
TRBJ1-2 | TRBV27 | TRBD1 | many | CASSSPTGPPSNYGYTF | TGTGCCAGCAGTTCCCCGACAGGGCCACCCTCAAACTATGGCTACACCTTC
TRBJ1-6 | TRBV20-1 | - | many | CSASTGNSPLHF | TGCAGTGCTAGCACGGGGAATTCACCCCTCCACTTT
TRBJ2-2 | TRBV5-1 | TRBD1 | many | CASSLVPTGANTGELFF | TGCGCCAGCAGCTTGGTCCCTACAGGGGCGAACACCGGGGAGCTGTTTTTT
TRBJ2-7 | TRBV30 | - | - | CAWSPGRQLYGQYF | TGTGCCTGGAGCCCGGGACGGCAACTTTACGGGCAGTACTTC
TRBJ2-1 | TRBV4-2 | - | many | CASSQGTTDYNEQFF | TGTGCCAGCAGCCAAGGCACGACCGATTACAATGAGCAGTTCTTC
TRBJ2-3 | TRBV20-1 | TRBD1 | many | CSARSRQGRTDTQYF | TGCAGTGCTAGATCACGACAGGGTCGAACAGATACGCAGTATTTT
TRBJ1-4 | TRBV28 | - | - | CASSLFGHQAGKLFF | TGTGCCAGCAGTTTATTCGGACACCAGGCCGGAAAACTGTTTTTT
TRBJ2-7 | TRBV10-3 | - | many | CAISERYEQYF | TGTGCCATCAGTGAGAGATACGAGCAGTACTTC
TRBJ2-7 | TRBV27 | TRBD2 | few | CASSLVYLGLADEQYF | TGTGCCAGCAGTTTAGTCTACCTGGGACTAGCAGACGAGCAGTACTTC
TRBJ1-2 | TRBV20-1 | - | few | CSARDSLTGSGYGYTF | TGCAGTGCTAGAGATAGTCTGACAGGCTCTGGCTATGGCTACACCTTC
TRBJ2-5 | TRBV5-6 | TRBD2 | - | CASSPELGGGLAGEQETQYF | TGTGCCAGCAGCCCGGAGCTCGGGGGTGGACTAGCGGGAGAACAAGAGACCCAGTACTTC
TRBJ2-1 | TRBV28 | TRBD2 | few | CASSLHSGKASHNEQFF | TGTGCCAGCAGCCTTCATAGCGGGAAGGCCTCCCACAATGAGCAGTTCTTC
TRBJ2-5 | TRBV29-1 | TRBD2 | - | CSVEGLAQETQYF | TGCAGCGTCGAGGGACTAGCCCAAGAGACCCAGTACTTC
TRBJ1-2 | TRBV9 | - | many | CASSESVGTGYGYTF | TGTGCCAGCAGCGAATCAGTAGGGACGGGCTATGGCTACACCTTC